Listed here are 30 T cell receptor beta chains from one sample, sequenced in a study of cytomegalovirus exposure and HLA in healthy donors. PCR used 60 Vbeta primers and 13 Jbeta primers. The assay was immunoSEQ multiplex PCR, and TCRdb's table has in-frame clones only and misses some. The repertoire table contains over 100,000 clones. Sequencing was performed on PBMCs. These receptors were taken from a middle-aged man in good health and CMV-seropositive.

The V and J genes are TRBV7-3 and TRBJ2-1; 11 nucleotides align to TRBD1. The trim removed 3 bases at V and 5 bases at J, leaving 3 bases unmatched. The CDR3 is 15 residues long. The germline V gene has CDR1 SGHTA and CDR2 FQGTGA. CDR3 coding DNA: TGTGCCAGCAGCTTGGACAGGGGGCCCCACAATGAGCAGTTCTTC. Amino acid sequence: CASSLDRGPHNEQFF.

The chain couples TRBV28 to TRBJ1-2; 7 bases fit TRBD1. Per germline, CDR1 MDHEN and CDR2 SYDVKM. The V gene end was trimmed by 4 bases and the J gene end by 7 bases; junction bases not matched to a gene: 6. The CDR3 consists of 13 residues. As DNA, the CDR3 is TGTGCCAGCAGTTCCCAAGAGGGGGCTGGCTACACCTTC. As protein: CASSSQEGAGYTF.

The chain couples TRBV29-1 to TRBJ1-1; weak D call: TRBD1 (6 bases). The CDR3 consists of 13 residues. In germline, CDR1 is SQVTM, CDR2 ANQGSEA. Trimming removed 8 bases at V and 0 bases at J, with 13 bases between. Here the CDR3 reads CSSGQYMNTEAFF. CDR3 DNA: TGCAGCTCTGGACAGTACATGAACACTGAAGCTTTCTTT.

This chain joins TRBV5-5 and TRBJ2-1; D remains unclear. The V end lost 2 bases, the J end lost 4 bases, and 7 bases lay between the germline ends. CDR1 is SGHKS and CDR2 is YYEKEE in the germline V gene (reference sequence). CDR3 size: 13 residues. The CDR3 region has the DNA TGTGCCAGCAGCTTTCCCTTATACAATGAGCAGTTCTTC. Its translation is CASSFPLYNEQFF. The complete variable domain, with remaining parts taken from reference TRBV5-5 and TRBJ2-1, reads DAGVTQSPTHLIKTRGQQVTLRCSPISGHKSVSWYQQVLGQGPQFIFQYYEKEERGRGNFPDRFSARQFPNYSSELNVNALLLGDSALYLCASSFPLYNEQFFGPGTRLTVL.

A word on this clone: Mismatch with germline at one junction end may stem from a read error. The CDR3 coding sequence is TGCGCCAGTAGCTCTTTACAGGGGGGTAATGAAAAACTGTTTTTT. It specifies CASSSLQGGNEKLFF. V gene TRBV5-1 combines with J gene TRBJ1-4, with 8 bases fitting TRBD1. In germline, CDR1 is SGHRS, CDR2 YFSETQ. The CDR3 loop spans 15 amino acids.

The chain has TRBV7-3 and TRBJ2-3; 9 nucleotides line up with TRBD2. The CDR3 sequence is 15 residues long. The junction had 5 bases not matched to a gene; V was cut back by 2 bases and J by 5 bases. Germline values: CDR1 SGHTA, CDR2 FQGTGA. The DNA for the CDR3 is TGTGCCAGCAGCTTATATAGCGGGAGTCAAGATACGCAGTATTTT. It codes for CASSLYSGSQDTQYF.

J is TRBJ2-7 and V is TRBV6-5; 11 bases map to TRBD1. Germline V CDR1 and CDR2: MNHEY, SVGAGI. Trimming took 0 bases from V and 5 from J; bases not matched to a gene: 0. The CDR3 has 14 residues. The CDR3 nucleotides are TGTGCCAGCAGTTACTCGGGACAGGGGGACGAGCAGTACTTC. Encoded protein: CASSYSGQGDEQYF.

The chain links TRBV29-1 to TRBJ1-1, with 7 bases fitting TRBD1. CDR3 length equals 13 residues. Germline CDR1 reads SQVTM; CDR2 reads ANQGSEA. With V trimmed by 7 bases and J by 7 bases, 12 bases remained unmatched. CDR3 region: CSGAGTEAGEAFF. CDR3 nucleotide sequence: TGCAGCGGAGCCGGGACAGAGGCTGGTGAAGCTTTCTTT.

J is TRBJ1-3 and V is TRBV5-4; 7 bases are shared with TRBD1. V was clipped by 3 bases and J by 0 bases; unmatched bases: 3. Per germline, CDR1 SGHNT and CDR2 YYREEE (reference sequence). This CDR3 has 15 amino acids. This chain's CDR3 is CASSSGTVSGNTIYF. In nucleotides, the CDR3 is TGTGCCAGCAGCTCTGGGACAGTCTCTGGAAACACCATATATTTT.

V usage is TRBV29-1 and J usage is TRBJ1-1; TRBD1 agrees at 10 bases. The trim removed 0 bases at V and 7 bases at J, leaving 5 bases unmatched. Per the germline V gene, CDR1 is SQVTM and CDR2 is ANQGSEA. CDR3 length: 14 residues. CDR3 sequence: CSVEEGTGEYEAFF. In DNA form, the CDR3 reads TGCAGCGTTGAAGAAGGGACAGGGGAGTATGAAGCTTTCTTT. Full variable domain (missing parts from reference TRBV29-1 and TRBJ1-1): SAVISQKPSRDICQRGTSLTIQCQVDSQVTMMFWYRQQPGQSLTLIATANQGSEATYESGFVIDKFPISRPNLTFSTLTVSNMSPEDSSIYLCSVEEGTGEYEAFFGQGTRLTVV.

The V call is TRBV19, the J call TRBJ2-7, with a tentative D call TRBD1 (6 bases). Between the trimmed V and J ends, which lost 4 bases and 6 bases, there was a span of 19 bases. Germline loops: CDR1 LNHDA, CDR2 SQIVND (reference sequence). This CDR3 is 15 amino acids long. CDR3 residues: CASSTHRGGQSEQYF. The CDR3 nucleotides read TGTGCCAGTAGTACCCATAGAGGAGGACAGAGCGAGCAGTACTTC.

The chain combines TRBV30 with TRBJ1-2, with D uncertain. Germline values: CDR1 GTSNPN, CDR2 SVGIG (reference sequence). The CDR3 runs to 14 residues. Trimming cost V 2 bases and J 5 bases, with 15 bases left between them. The CDR3 DNA sequence: TGTGCCTGGAGTTTTCCCAGACAATCATATGGCTACACCTTC. Its protein product is CAWSFPRQSYGYTF.

The V and J genes are TRBV28 and TRBJ1-1; 7 bases agree with TRBD1. Germline V CDR1 and CDR2: MDHEN, SYDVKM. Trimming took 6 bases from V and 8 from J; bases not matched to a gene: 15. The CDR3 extends over 15 amino acids. CDR3 sequence: CASSTSGQPHEEAFF. The DNA of the CDR3 is TGTGCCAGCAGCACTTCGGGACAGCCCCATGAGGAAGCTTTCTTT.

The rearrangement joins TRBV28 to TRBJ1-3; weak D call: TRBD1 (5 bases). The CDR3 has 14 amino acids. Germline V gene sequence: CDR1 MDHEN, CDR2 SYDVKM. The germline V and J ends were trimmed by 4 bases and 2 bases, with 9 bases remaining between them. For the CDR3, the DNA is TGTGCCAGCAGTTCCTCAGGGACTGGAAACACCATATATTTT. Amino acid sequence: CASSSSGTGNTIYF.

The chain employs TRBV7-2 and TRBJ2-1, with 9 bases fitting TRBD1. Germline values: CDR1 SGHTA, CDR2 FQGNSA. The CDR3 is 15 residues long. With V trimmed by 5 bases and J by 7 bases, 9 bases remained unmatched. The CDR3: CASSPPGTGRNEQFF. DNA for the CDR3: TGTGCCAGCAGCCCACCCGGGACAGGGAGGAATGAGCAGTTCTTC.

The chain is built from TRBV7-2 and TRBJ2-2, with 7 bases that match TRBD1. CDR3 size: 15 residues. Trimming took 5 bases from V and 1 from J; bases not matched to a gene: 4. The germline V gene has CDR1 SGHTA and CDR2 FQGNSA. CDR3 nucleotide sequence: TGTGCCAGCAGCATCGACAGGGTGAACACCGGGGAGCTGTTTTTT. Its translation: CASSIDRVNTGELFF.

The rearrangement links TRBV19 to TRBJ1-1, with D unclear. CDR1 is LNHDA, CDR2 SQIVND, per germline (reference sequence). V lost 5 bases, J lost 1 base, and 5 bases lay in between. There are 12 residues in the CDR3. The CDR3, as DNA: TGTGCCAGTAGTCCTTGGAACACTGAAGCTTTCTTT. This codes for CASSPWNTEAFF.

This rearrangement joins TRBV5-4 to TRBJ2-5; 9 nucleotides match TRBD2. Germline values: CDR1 SGHNT, CDR2 YYREEE (reference sequence). With V trimmed by 0 bases and J by 0 bases, 3 bases remained unmatched. CDR3 length: 16 residues. For the CDR3, the DNA is TGTGCCAGCAGCTTGGGACTAGCGGTAGACCAAGAGACCCAGTACTTC. Its protein product is CASSLGLAVDQETQYF.

The genes are TRBV29-1 and TRBJ2-1; 7 bases line up with TRBD1. In germline, CDR1 is SQVTM, CDR2 ANQGSEA. The CDR3 runs 13 residues. The J segment lost 5 bases and the V segment lost 4 bases, leaving 5 bases of the junction unmatched. For the CDR3, the DNA is TGCAGCGTTGCGACAGGGAGAAACAATGAGCAGTTCTTC. Translated, it gives CSVATGRNNEQFF.

The chain joins TRBV12-5 to TRBJ2-1, with D hard to call. The CDR3 covers 12 residues. Looked up from germline, CDR1 is LGHNT and CDR2 is FRNRAP. The germline V and J ends were trimmed by 2 bases and 7 bases, with 6 bases remaining between them. The CDR3 coding sequence is TGTGCTAGTGGTTTGACGCGAAATGAGCAGTTCTTC. Encoded protein: CASGLTRNEQFF.

The gene calls are TRBV18 and TRBJ1-1, with 7 bases identical to TRBD1. Germline loops: CDR1 KGHSH, CDR2 LQKENI. Trimming cost V 7 bases and J 0 bases; bases outside gene matches: 5. The length of the CDR3 is 14 residues. The CDR3 loop is CASLGQEMNTEAFF. The CDR3 DNA follows: TGTGCCAGCTTAGGACAGGAGATGAACACTGAAGCTTTCTTT.

V usage is TRBV5-1 and J usage is TRBJ2-5; D gene unclear. Germline CDR1 reads SGHRS; CDR2 reads YFSETQ. CDR3 size: 13 residues. Trimming removed 1 base from V and 4 bases from J, with 8 bases in between. The CDR3 DNA reads as TGCGCCAGCAGCTTGTTAGCCTCAGAGACCCAGTACTTC. Encoded protein: CASSLLASETQYF.

V usage is TRBV28 and J usage is TRBJ1-3; 7 bases are shared with TRBD1. CDR1 is MDHEN and CDR2 is SYDVKM in the germline V gene. The CDR3 is 18 amino acids. The J segment lost 1 base and the V segment lost 7 bases, leaving 16 bases of the junction unmatched. The CDR3 DNA is TGTGCCAGCAACCATTTTAGGGGACAGCTTAAATCTGGAAACACCATATATTTT. Amino acid sequence: CASNHFRGQLKSGNTIYF.

This chain joins TRBV2 and TRBJ1-1; D remains unclear. Germline loops: CDR1 SNHLY, CDR2 FYNNEI. CDR3 size: 13 residues. V dropped 4 bases and J dropped 1 base, with 7 bases sitting between them. The CDR3 loop reads CASSARENTEAFF. DNA of the CDR3: TGTGCCAGCAGTGCGCGGGAGAACACTGAAGCTTTCTTT.

The V call is TRBV5-1, the J call TRBJ2-5; 13 nucleotides line up with TRBD2. The V and J ends lost 0 bases and 5 bases, in that order; junction bases with no gene match: 7. The CDR3 totals 17 residues. The germline gives CDR1 SGHRS, CDR2 YFSETQ. CDR3 region: CASSLGGTSGVFETQYF. In nucleotides, the CDR3 is TGCGCCAGCAGCTTGGGGGGGACTAGCGGGGTCTTTGAGACCCAGTACTTC.

The chain uses TRBV29-1 and TRBJ2-7, with TRBD1 matching 8 bases. The CDR3 is made up of 15 amino acids. The junction had 11 bases not matched to a gene; V was cut back by 3 bases and J by 4 bases. CDR1 SQVTM and CDR2 ANQGSEA come from the germline V gene. CDR3 protein: CSVEAIGRGLYEQYF. The DNA for the CDR3 is TGCAGCGTTGAGGCTATAGGCAGGGGGCTATACGAGCAGTACTTC.

The chain carries TRBV4-1 and TRBJ2-1; a possible D gene is TRBD2 (6 bases). Trimming took off 0 bases at V and 8 bases at J, with 11 bases between the two ends. The CDR3 is 14 amino acids. Germline values: CDR1 MGHRA, CDR2 YSYEKL. The CDR3 spells CASSQDGGADEQFF. CDR3 coding DNA: TGCGCCAGCAGCCAAGACGGCGGGGCCGATGAGCAGTTCTTC.

The V gene is TRBV29-1, the J gene TRBJ2-1; maybe TRBD1 (5 bases). V lost 2 bases and J lost 2, with 10 bases in between. Germline CDR1 reads SQVTM; CDR2 reads ANQGSEA. This CDR3 region has 14 residues. CDR3 DNA: TGCAGCGTTGAATCACAGGTCACCTACAATGAGCAGTTCTTC. Translating gives CSVESQVTYNEQFF.

The CDR3 DNA is TGTGCCAGCAGTGAGACTAGCGGGAGGGCCTACGAGCAGTACTTC. This gives the protein CASSETSGRAYEQYF. V is TRBV6-1 and J is TRBJ2-7; 14 bases map to TRBD2. From germline, CDR1 is MNHNS and CDR2 SASEGT. The J segment lost 2 bases and the V segment lost 3 bases, leaving 0 bases of the junction unmatched. CDR3 length: 15 residues.

The rearrangement joins TRBV23-1 to TRBJ2-3; 12 bases agree with TRBD2. TRBV23-1 carries the ORF label, with uncertain function. The CDR3 consists of 18 residues. Losses at the gene ends were 0 bases for V and 1 base for J; bases not matched to a gene: 5. The chain's CDR3 is CASSQSTSGRWGTDTQYF. DNA for the CDR3: TGCGCCAGCAGTCAATCTACTAGCGGGAGGTGGGGCACAGATACGCAGTATTTT.